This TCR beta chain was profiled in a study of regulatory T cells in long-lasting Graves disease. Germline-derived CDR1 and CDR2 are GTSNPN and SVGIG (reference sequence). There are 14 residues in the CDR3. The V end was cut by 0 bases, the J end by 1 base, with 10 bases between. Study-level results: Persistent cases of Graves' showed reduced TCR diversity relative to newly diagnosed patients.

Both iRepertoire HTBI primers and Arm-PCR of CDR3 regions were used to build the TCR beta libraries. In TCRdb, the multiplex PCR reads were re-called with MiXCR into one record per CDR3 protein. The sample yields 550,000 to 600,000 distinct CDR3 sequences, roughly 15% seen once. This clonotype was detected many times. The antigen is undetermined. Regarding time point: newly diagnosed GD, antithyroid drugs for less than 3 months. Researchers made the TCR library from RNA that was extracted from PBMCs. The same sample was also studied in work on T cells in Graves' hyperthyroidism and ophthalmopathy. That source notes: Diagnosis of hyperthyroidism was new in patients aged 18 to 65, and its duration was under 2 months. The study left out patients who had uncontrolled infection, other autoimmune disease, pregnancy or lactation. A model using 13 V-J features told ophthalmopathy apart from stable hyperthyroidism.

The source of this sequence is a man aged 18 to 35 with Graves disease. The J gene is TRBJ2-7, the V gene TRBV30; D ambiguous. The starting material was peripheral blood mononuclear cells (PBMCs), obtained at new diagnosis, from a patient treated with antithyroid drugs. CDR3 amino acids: CAWSVGLGSYEQYF. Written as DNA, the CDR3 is TGTGCCTGGAGTGTGGGGTTGGGGTCCTACGAGCAGTACTTC.